These T cell receptor beta chains were read from a single sample in a study of OX40 agonist ivuxolimab in advanced cancers. TCRdb keeps only in-frame clones here, not all; method: immunoSEQ multiplex PCR. Of tens of thousands of clones listed, roughly nine tenths were seen once; the top ten hold roughly a tenth. Sequencing was performed on CD4+ or CD8+ T cells sorted from blood, taken in a trial of the OX40 agonist ivuxolimab. These receptor sequences come from an adult with an advanced solid tumor such as melanoma, head and neck, liver or kidney cancer. Each CDR3 is given with its conserved first and last residue. A D gene is named only where the DNA matches it firmly. A clone size is listed for some rows: how often the clone was seen (once, few, many), or a class if it is expanded.

J: TRBJ2-3; V: TRBV2; D: TRBD2; length: 18; size: NA; DNA: TGTGCCAGCAAGGGTTTTCGGACTAGCGGGGATAGCACAGATACGCAGTATTTT; CDR3: CASKGFRTSGDSTDTQYF
J: TRBJ1-2; V: TRBV7-3; D: NA; length: 13; size: NA; DNA: TGTGCCAGCAGCTTTAGTGGGGCTCATGGCTACACCTTC; CDR3: CASSFSGAHGYTF
J: TRBJ2-1; V: TRBV29-1; D: TRBD1; length: 13; size: NA; DNA: TGCAGCGTTGAAACAGGGGTGGGAAATGAGCAGTTCTTC; CDR3: CSVETGVGNEQFF
J: TRBJ2-1; V: TRBV4-3; D: NA; length: 13; size: NA; DNA: TGCGCCAGCAGCCAAGAGGGGTGGAATGAGCAGTTCTTC; CDR3: CASSQEGWNEQFF
J: TRBJ2-5; V: TRBV11-2; D: TRBD1; length: 15; size: NA; DNA: TGTGCCAGCAGCGATCGGACAGGGGCTGGAGAGACCCAGTACTTC; CDR3: CASSDRTGAGETQYF
J: TRBJ2-1; V: TRBV30; D: TRBD2; length: 14; size: NA; DNA: TGTGCCTGGACCCTGACTAGCACCTCGGCTGAGCAGTTCTTC; CDR3: CAWTLTSTSAEQFF
J: TRBJ1-1; V: TRBV5-1; D: NA; length: 11; size: few; DNA: TGCGCCAGCAGCTTGGGGACTGAAGCTTTCTTT; CDR3: CASSLGTEAFF
J: TRBJ2-2; V: TRBV5-1; D: TRBD1; length: 14; size: NA; DNA: TGCGCCAGCAGCTTGCCGGACAGGGCCGGGGAGCTGTTTTTT; CDR3: CASSLPDRAGELFF
J: TRBJ2-7; V: TRBV9; D: NA; length: 15; size: NA; DNA: TGTGCCAGCAGCGTGGGGCGTTTCGCCTCAGTCGAGCAGTACTTC; CDR3: CASSVGRFASVEQYF
J: TRBJ1-4; V: TRBV5-5; D: NA; length: 16; size: NA; DNA: TGTGCCAGCAGCCTGGGGGCAGCTGCAACTAATGAAAAACTGTTTTTT; CDR3: CASSLGAAATNEKLFF
J: TRBJ2-1; V: TRBV7-2; D: TRBD2; length: 17; size: NA; DNA: TGTGCCAGCAGCCTAGGGTCCGGGGGGGAGATTTACAATGAGCAGTTCTTC; CDR3: CASSLGSGGEIYNEQFF
J: TRBJ2-7; V: TRBV11-2; D: NA; length: 14; size: NA; DNA: TGTGCCAGCAGCTGGGGGGCGGTAAGTTACGAGCAGTACTTC; CDR3: CASSWGAVSYEQYF
J: TRBJ1-6; V: TRBV27; D: NA; length: 16; size: NA; DNA: TGTGCCAGCAGTTTATTCCTGAGCTCCTATAATTCACCCCTCCACTTT; CDR3: CASSLFLSSYNSPLHF
J: TRBJ2-1; V: TRBV10-2; D: TRBD2; length: 16; size: NA; DNA: TGCGCCAGCAGTGATACCACTAGCGGGGGCGTCGATGAGCAGTTCTTC; CDR3: CASSDTTSGGVDEQFF
J: TRBJ2-1; V: TRBV27; D: NA; length: 15; size: few; DNA: TGTGCCAGCAGTTTTGCGGTGAGCTCCTACAATGAGCAGTTCTTC; CDR3: CASSFAVSSYNEQFF
J: TRBJ1-6; V: TRBV15; D: NA; length: 15; size: NA; DNA: TGTGCCACCAGCAGAGATCCTGAGGGGAATTCACCCCTCCACTTT; CDR3: CATSRDPEGNSPLHF
J: TRBJ2-3; V: TRBV9; D: NA; length: 16; size: NA; DNA: TGTGCCAGCAGCCCGGTGGCTGGTCCTAGCACAGATACGCAGTATTTT; CDR3: CASSPVAGPSTDTQYF
J: TRBJ2-3; V: TRBV5-4; D: NA; length: 14; size: NA; DNA: TGTGCCAGCAGCCCAGAGGGCATTCCAGATACGCAGTATTTT; CDR3: CASSPEGIPDTQYF
J: TRBJ2-7; V: TRBV7-6; D: TRBD2; length: 16; size: NA; DNA: TGTGCCAGCACCGATGTGCGGGCGGGGGGGCGATACGAGCAGTACTTC; CDR3: CASTDVRAGGRYEQYF
J: TRBJ1-1; V: TRBV27; D: NA; length: 13; size: NA; DNA: TGTGCCAGCAGTCCTTTGGAGGACACTGAAGCTTTCTTT; CDR3: CASSPLEDTEAFF
J: TRBJ1-2; V: TRBV27; D: NA; length: 12; size: NA; DNA: TGTGCCAGCAGTTTACGGGGGTTTGGCTACACCTTC; CDR3: CASSLRGFGYTF
J: TRBJ1-1; V: TRBV6-1; D: NA; length: 14; size: NA; DNA: TGTGCCAGCAGTGAGCTGTCAGGGTGGATTGAAGCTTTCTTT; CDR3: CASSELSGWIEAFF
J: TRBJ2-5; V: TRBV7-9; D: NA; length: 16; size: once; DNA: TGTGCCAGCAGCTTAGGATTGGGGGAACGCGGAGAGACCCAGTACTTC; CDR3: CASSLGLGERGETQYF
J: TRBJ1-2; V: TRBV29-1; D: TRBD1; length: 16; size: once; DNA: TGCAGCGTTGAACTAATACAGGGGCCTGGCCATGAAGGCTACACCTTC; CDR3: CSVELIQGPGHEGYTF
J: TRBJ2-7; V: TRBV27; D: NA; length: 13; size: NA; DNA: TGTGCCAGCAGTTGGGCAGGGGATAGCGAGCAGTACTTC; CDR3: CASSWAGDSEQYF
J: TRBJ1-1; V: TRBV6-4; D: NA; length: 15; size: NA; DNA: TGTGCCAGCAGTGATTCAACAGAGATGAACACTGAAGCTTTCTTT; CDR3: CASSDSTEMNTEAFF
J: TRBJ2-7; V: TRBV6-5; D: NA; length: 12; size: NA; DNA: TGTGCCAGCAGTTACTCCGGGAGCGAGCAGTACTTC; CDR3: CASSYSGSEQYF
J: TRBJ2-7; V: TRBV4-1; D: NA; length: 15; size: NA; DNA: TGCGCCAGCAGCCAAGATCGGTGGAACCGGTACGAGCAGTACTTC; CDR3: CASSQDRWNRYEQYF
J: TRBJ2-3; V: TRBV11-3; D: NA; length: 13; size: NA; DNA: TGTGCCAGCAGCTTAGACGGCACAGATACGCAGTATTTT; CDR3: CASSLDGTDTQYF
J: TRBJ2-7; V: TRBV27; D: NA; length: 13; size: NA; DNA: TGTGCCAGCAGTTTATCGGACAGCTACGAGCAGTACTTC; CDR3: CASSLSDSYEQYF
J: TRBJ2-1; V: TRBV7-7; D: TRBD1; length: 16; size: NA; DNA: TGTGCCAGCAGCACCCGGGACAGGCAAGAGGACAATGAGCAGTTCTTC; CDR3: CASSTRDRQEDNEQFF
J: TRBJ1-2; V: TRBV7-2; D: NA; length: 15; size: medium-sized; DNA: TGTGCCAGCAGCTGGGGGGCAGGGTCTAACTATGGCTACACCTTC; CDR3: CASSWGAGSNYGYTF
J: TRBJ2-7; V: TRBV11-2; D: NA; length: 13; size: NA; DNA: TGTGCCAGCGCTGGGGGCGGGGGATACGAGCAGTACTTC; CDR3: CASAGGGGYEQYF
J: TRBJ2-1; V: TRBV5-5; D: NA; length: 11; size: NA; DNA: TGTGCCAGCAGCTTTGGGGGGGAGCAGTTCTTC; CDR3: CASSFGGEQFF